The 12 T cell receptor beta chains reported below all come from one sample, sequenced in a study of T cell changes during pregnancy in multiple sclerosis. The table came from immunoSEQ multiplex PCR; TCRdb's copy has only in-frame clones and leaves some out. The repertoire holds approximately 60,000 clones, with more than 85% as singletons. Material: peripheral blood, obtained after pregnancy. Receptors originate from a female donor in good health, enrolled as a control in a pregnancy study.

This rearrangement joins TRBV4-2 to TRBJ1-1; TRBD1 matches 8 bases. The CDR3 length is 15 residues. The junction had 1 base not matched to a gene; V was cut back by 0 bases and J by 1 base. Germline V lookup: CDR1 LGHNA, CDR2 YNFKEQ. The chain's CDR3 is CASSQDDRGNTEAFF. CDR3 DNA sequence: TGTGCCAGCAGCCAAGATGACAGGGGGAACACTGAAGCTTTCTTT.

The chain is built from TRBV5-4 and TRBJ2-5; 11 bases map to TRBD2. Losses at the gene ends were 0 bases for V and 4 bases for J; bases not matched to a gene: 5. From germline, CDR1 is SGHNT and CDR2 YYREEE (reference sequence). The CDR3 contains 16 residues. CDR3 loop: CASSLDAGTSGETQYF. CDR3 sequence (DNA): TGTGCCAGCAGCTTGGATGCCGGGACTAGCGGAGAGACCCAGTACTTC.

This chain connects TRBV19 to TRBJ2-7; 8 positions agree with TRBD2. V trimming: 5 bases; J trimming: 6 bases; junction bases outside the gene matches: 6. The CDR3 loop spans 13 amino acids. From germline, CDR1 is LNHDA and CDR2 SQIVND (reference sequence). The CDR3 DNA sequence: TGTGCCAGTAGTCCGGGGGGGTATCTCGAGCAGTACTTC. It specifies CASSPGGYLEQYF.

V and J are TRBV6-5 and TRBJ1-2; 7 nucleotides align to TRBD1. With 6 bases clipped from V and 2 bases from J, the junction kept 6 bases outside the gene matches. The CDR3 consists of 14 residues. CDR1 and CDR2 (germline): MNHEY, SVGAGI. The CDR3 protein is CASSLQTGNYGYTF. CDR3 DNA sequence: TGTGCCAGCAGCTTACAGACAGGGAACTATGGCTACACCTTC.

V and J are TRBV5-1 and TRBJ2-7, with 7 bases that match TRBD1. Trimming at V came to 5 bases and at J to 4 bases, leaving 6 bases not matched to a gene. CDR1 is SGHRS, CDR2 YFSETQ, per germline. The CDR3 runs to 13 residues. CDR3: CASRPGTVYEQYF. The CDR3 DNA is TGCGCCAGCAGGCCCGGGACAGTTTACGAGCAGTACTTC.

The J gene is TRBJ1-2, the V gene TRBV4-1; 10 positions agree with TRBD1. In germline, CDR1 is MGHRA, CDR2 YSYEKL. This CDR3 comprises 16 residues. The trim removed 4 bases at V and 6 bases at J, leaving 11 bases unmatched. In DNA, the CDR3 is TGCGCCAGCAGCCCACCCCAGGGACAGGGGAGGCATGGCTACACCTTC. Protein sequence: CASSPPQGQGRHGYTF.

This sequence joins TRBV2 and TRBJ2-1; TRBD2 agrees at 7 bases. The CDR3 is 14 amino acids. V trimming: 6 bases; J trimming: 1 base; junction bases outside the gene matches: 3. Per germline, CDR1 SNHLY and CDR2 FYNNEI. DNA for the CDR3: TGTGCCAGCAGGGCCGGGGGGTCCTACAATGAGCAGTTCTTC. Amino acids: CASRAGGSYNEQFF.

The genes are TRBV7-6 and TRBJ1-1; no definite D call. Looked up from germline, CDR1 is SGHVS and CDR2 is FNYEAQ. The length of the CDR3 is 14 residues. The germline V and J ends were trimmed by 5 bases and 4 bases, with 14 bases remaining between them. The CDR3: CASSAFQTGTEAFF. CDR3 DNA: TGTGCCAGCAGCGCCTTTCAAACCGGCACTGAAGCTTTCTTT.

The genes are TRBV7-2 and TRBJ2-3, with TRBD2 matching over 7 bases. Germline V lookup: CDR1 SGHTA, CDR2 FQGNSA. The V and J ends lost 1 base and 5 bases, in that order; junction bases with no gene match: 15. This CDR3 has 18 amino acids. The CDR3: CASSLEGIGAGRGDTQYF. The CDR3 DNA reads TGTGCCAGCAGCTTAGAGGGAATCGGAGCGGGGAGGGGAGATACGCAGTATTTT.

V usage is TRBV19 and J usage is TRBJ2-1; 7 positions agree with TRBD2. Germline V lookup: CDR1 LNHDA, CDR2 SQIVND (reference sequence). Unmatched junction bases numbered 6, after V lost 4 bases and J lost 6 bases. CDR3 length: 14 residues. Here the CDR3 reads CASSTGGSFNEQFF. The CDR3 bases are TGTGCCAGTAGTACGGGAGGCAGTTTCAATGAGCAGTTCTTC. The full variable domain, in which reference TRBV19 and TRBJ2-1 provide the parts outside the CDR3, is DGGITQSPKYLFRKEGQNVTLSCEQNLNHDAMYWYRQDPGQGLRLIYYSQIVNDFQKGDIAEGYSVSREKKESFPLTVTSAQKNPTAFYLCASSTGGSFNEQFFGPGTRLTVL.

The chain is built from TRBV5-4 and TRBJ1-2; 7 nucleotides line up with TRBD1. The CDR3 totals 14 residues. Germline loops: CDR1 SGHNT, CDR2 YYREEE (reference sequence). Trimming took 3 bases from V and 4 from J; bases not matched to a gene: 6. CDR3 sequence: CASSSSAGGYGYTF. In nucleotides, the CDR3 is TGTGCCAGCAGCTCATCTGCAGGGGGCTATGGCTACACCTTC.

A word on this clone: At one end the junction does not follow the germline gene, possibly because of a read error. The chain is built from TRBV7-2 and TRBJ1-2, with 10 nucleotides matching TRBD1. Germline V CDR1 and CDR2: SGHTA, FQGNSA. The CDR3 has 14 amino acids. CDR3 region: CVSSEGQGNYGYTF. CDR3 bases: TGTGTCAGCAGCGAGGGACAGGGGAACTATGGCTACACCTTC.